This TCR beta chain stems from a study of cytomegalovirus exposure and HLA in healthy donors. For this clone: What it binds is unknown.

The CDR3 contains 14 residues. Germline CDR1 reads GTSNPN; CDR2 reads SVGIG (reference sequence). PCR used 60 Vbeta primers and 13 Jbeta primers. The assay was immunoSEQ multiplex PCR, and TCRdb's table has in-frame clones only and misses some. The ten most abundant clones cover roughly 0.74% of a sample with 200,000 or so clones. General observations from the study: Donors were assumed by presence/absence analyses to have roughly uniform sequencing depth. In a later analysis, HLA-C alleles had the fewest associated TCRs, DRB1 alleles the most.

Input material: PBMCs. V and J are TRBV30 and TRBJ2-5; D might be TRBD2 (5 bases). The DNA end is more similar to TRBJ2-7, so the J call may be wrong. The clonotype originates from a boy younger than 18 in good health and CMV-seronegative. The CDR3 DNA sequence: TGTGCCTGGAGTGTGCGCGGGTTCCCCTACGAGCAGTACTTC. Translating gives CAWSVRGFPYEQYF.